Following are 10 T cell receptor beta chains from one sample sequenced in a study of CD8 T cells in Susac syndrome. RNA was extracted with the RNeasy kit, and a quantity of about 0.5 to 1 ug was reverse transcribed using random hexamers. Each CDR3 protein is one row after TCRdb ran MiXCR on the immunoSEQ multiplex PCR reads. The table lists around 150,000 distinct CDR3 sequences, 95% of them singletons. The sample consisted of CD8+ T cells from PBMCs. These receptor sequences come from a human donor with Susac syndrome.

The V and J genes are TRBV14 and TRBJ2-1; 13 nucleotides line up with TRBD2. CDR3 length: 16 residues. Trimming at V came to 4 bases and at J to 4 bases, leaving 4 bases not matched to a gene. Germline V gene sequence: CDR1 SGHDN, CDR2 FVKESK. The CDR3 loop reads CASSLRTSGSYNEQFF. DNA for the CDR3: TGTGCCAGCAGCCTCCGGACTAGCGGGAGTTACAATGAGCAGTTCTTC. The variable domain in full, completed from reference TRBV14 and TRBJ2-1, reads EAGVTQFPSHSVIEKGQTVTLRCDPISGHDNLYWYRRVMGKEIKFLLHFVKESKQDESGMPNNRFLAERTGGTYSTLKVQPAELEDSGVYFCASSLRTSGSYNEQFFGPGTRLTVL.

The chain employs TRBV5-6 and TRBJ2-7; D gene uncertain. CDR3 length: 14 amino acids. CDR1 is SGHDT and CDR2 is YYEEEE in the germline V gene. Trimming stripped 4 bases from V and 1 base from J, with 12 bases between. DNA for the CDR3: TGTGCCAGCAGCCTAGGTTGGGGTTCCTACGAGCAGTACTTC. This sequence encodes CASSLGWGSYEQYF.

This chain uses TRBV6-6 with TRBJ2-7, with D possibly called TRBD1 or TRBD2 (5 bases each). CDR1 and CDR2 (germline): MNHNY, SVGAGI (reference sequence). Trimming took 3 bases from V and 3 from J, leaving 15 bases between them. The CDR3 is 15 amino acids. CDR3 protein: CASSYFVGGGYEQYF. The CDR3, as DNA: TGTGCCAGCAGTTATTTCGTTGGTGGGGGCTACGAGCAGTACTTC.

The rearrangement uses TRBV6-5 and TRBJ1-3, with D uncertain. Trimming removed 2 bases from V and 0 bases from J, with 11 bases in between. CDR3 length: 16 residues. The germline gives CDR1 MNHEY, CDR2 SVGAGI. This CDR3 is CASSYVAVVSGNTIYF. DNA for the CDR3: TGTGCCAGCAGTTACGTGGCAGTCGTCTCTGGAAACACCATATATTTT.

The V gene is TRBV12-3 or TRBV12-4, the J gene TRBJ1-1; 7 nucleotides align to TRBD1. The V gene end was trimmed by 5 bases and the J gene end by 4 bases; junction bases not matched to a gene: 10. The CDR3 sequence is 15 residues long. The CDR3 DNA is TGTGCCAGCAGTCCCGATACAGGGGTGGGCACTGAAGCTTTCTTT. Amino acid sequence: CASSPDTGVGTEAFF.

The chain employs TRBV29-1 and TRBJ2-1, with 9 bases aligning to TRBD2. The junction had 8 bases not matched to a gene; V was cut back by 5 bases and J by 9 bases. Germline CDR1 reads SQVTM; CDR2 reads ANQGSEA. The CDR3 loop spans 13 amino acids. The DNA of the CDR3 is TGCAGCGTTCGAATAGCGGGAGAGTTTGAGCAGTTCTTC. Protein product: CSVRIAGEFEQFF.

The CDR3 DNA sequence: TGTGCCAGCAGCTTAGTCAGGGCTAGCTCCTACGAGCAGTACTTC. Translated, it gives CASSLVRASSYEQYF. J is TRBJ2-7 and V is TRBV11-2, with D possibly TRBD1 on 5 matching bases. Germline V gene data show CDR1 as SGHAT and CDR2 as FQNNGV. The V and J ends lost 1 base and 0 bases respectively, with 10 bases between them. The CDR3 runs to 15 residues.

This chain joins TRBV18 and TRBJ2-3; TRBD2 agrees at 10 bases. The CDR3 covers 18 residues. Germline loops: CDR1 KGHSH, CDR2 LQKENI. With 0 bases clipped from V and 1 base from J, the junction kept 7 bases outside the gene matches. The CDR3 sequence is CASSPPKISGRGTDTQYF. CDR3 nucleotides: TGTGCCAGCTCACCACCGAAGATCAGCGGGAGGGGCACAGATACGCAGTATTTT.

The chain links TRBV6-1 to TRBJ2-5, with D tentatively TRBD2 (6 bases). Germline V gene lookup returns CDR1 MNHNS and CDR2 SASEGT. This CDR3 has 11 residues. With 4 bases removed from V and 13 bases from J, the gap between germline ends came to 13 bases. The CDR3 DNA sequence: TGTGCCAGCAGTGCGGGACTGGAGGGGTACTTC. It specifies CASSAGLEGYF.

The chain uses TRBV9 and TRBJ1-2; TRBD1 is a possible D gene (5 bases). CDR1 and CDR2 from the germline V gene are SGDLS and YYNGEE. V dropped 3 bases and J dropped 8 bases, with 17 bases sitting between them. This CDR3 region has 14 residues. CDR3 sequence reads: CASSAHTGPKGYTF. CDR3 DNA: TGTGCCAGCAGCGCCCACACAGGCCCTAAAGGCTACACCTTC.